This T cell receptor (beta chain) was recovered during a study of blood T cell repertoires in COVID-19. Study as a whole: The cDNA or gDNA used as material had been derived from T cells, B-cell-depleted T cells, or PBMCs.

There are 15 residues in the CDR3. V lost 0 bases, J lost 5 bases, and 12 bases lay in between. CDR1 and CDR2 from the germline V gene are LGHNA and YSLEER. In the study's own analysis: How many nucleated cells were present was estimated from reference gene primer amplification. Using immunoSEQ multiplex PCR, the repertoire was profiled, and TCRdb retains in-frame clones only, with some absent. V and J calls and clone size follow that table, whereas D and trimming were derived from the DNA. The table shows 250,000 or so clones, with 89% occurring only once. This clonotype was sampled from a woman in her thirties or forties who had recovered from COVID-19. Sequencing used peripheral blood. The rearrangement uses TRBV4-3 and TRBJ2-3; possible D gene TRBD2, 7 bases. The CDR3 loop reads CASSQEGRGGDTQYF. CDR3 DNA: TGCGCCAGCAGCCAAGAAGGGAGGGGGGGAGATACGCAGTATTTT.